Below, 26 T cell receptor beta chains from the same sample are listed, as sequenced in a study of shared clonotypes between healthy human individuals. Profiling relied on immunoSEQ multiplex PCR, and the TCRdb table lists in-frame clones only, not all of them. The sample shows hundreds of thousands of clones, less than 96% of them seen only once. The sequenced sample consisted of naive CD4+ T cells sorted from blood. Subset of the sample: CD45RA+ positively selected. These receptors originate from a woman aged 25 to 39 in good health.

The table lists this clone with a count of one. V gene TRBV6-1 combines with J gene TRBJ1-5; TRBD1 agrees at 8 bases. The germline gives CDR1 MNHNS, CDR2 SASEGT. The V gene end was trimmed by 0 bases and the J gene end by 5 bases; junction bases not matched to a gene: 9. This CDR3 has 17 amino acids. CDR3: CASSEATAVTGDQPQHF. The DNA for the CDR3 is TGTGCCAGCAGTGAAGCAACCGCAGTGACAGGGGATCAGCCCCAGCATTTT.

This rearrangement joins TRBV2 to TRBJ2-1, with 7 bases matching TRBD1. With 7 bases clipped from V and 4 bases from J, the junction kept 7 bases outside the gene matches. Germline CDR1 SNHLY, CDR2 FYNNEI. The CDR3 consists of 14 residues. DNA for the CDR3: TGTGCCAGCATTAGGGGGCGGACATACAATGAGCAGTTCTTC. Its protein is CASIRGRTYNEQFF.

The chain couples TRBV5-1 to TRBJ2-7; no firm D call. V dropped 4 bases and J dropped 0 bases, with 11 bases sitting between them. The CDR3 consists of 14 residues. CDR1 SGHRS and CDR2 YFSETQ come from the germline V gene. The CDR3 DNA reads TGCGCCAGCAGCACAGACACGAGCTCCTACGAGCAGTACTTC. This sequence encodes CASSTDTSSYEQYF.

The V gene is TRBV10-3, the J gene TRBJ2-7; no definite D call. The germline gives CDR1 ENHRY, CDR2 SYGVKD. This CDR3 spans 14 amino acids. V was cut by 0 bases and J by 1 base, with 7 bases left in between. The CDR3 nucleotides read TGTGCCATCAGTGAGTCGGCCGTTTCCTACGAGCAGTACTTC. It yields the protein CAISESAVSYEQYF.

The chain recombines TRBV4-1 with TRBJ2-5; the match to TRBD2 covers 9 bases. CDR1 is MGHRA, CDR2 YSYEKL, per germline. Germline trimming cut 0 bases from V and 1 base from J; bases unmatched to any gene: 3. CDR3 length: 16 residues. CDR3 sequence (DNA): TGCGCCAGCAGCCAAGAGGGGGGACTAGCCCAAGAGACCCAGTACTTC. Encoded protein: CASSQEGGLAQETQYF.

The V call is TRBV28, the J call TRBJ2-7; weak D call: TRBD1 (7 bases). CDR1 MDHEN and CDR2 SYDVKM come from the germline V gene. Trimming took 4 bases from V and 2 from J, leaving 15 bases between them. The CDR3 loop spans 15 amino acids. The chain's CDR3 is CASSYPGGSPYEQYF. The CDR3 nucleotides read TGTGCCAGCAGTTATCCAGGGGGGTCGCCCTACGAGCAGTACTTC.

V is TRBV9 and J is TRBJ2-7, with unresolved D. The V end was cut by 4 bases, the J end by 0 bases, with 14 bases between. The CDR3 contains 15 residues. Germline CDR1 and CDR2: SGDLS and YYNGEE. The CDR3 bases are TGTGCCAGCAGCCCCCGTCACAAAAGCTCCTACGAGCAGTACTTC. Residues: CASSPRHKSSYEQYF.

The chain employs TRBV7-9 and TRBJ2-3; 11 bases match TRBD1. Trimming removed 3 bases from V and 5 bases from J; junction bases left unmatched: 7. The CDR3 contains 16 residues. Germline assignment: CDR1 SEHNR and CDR2 FQNEAQ (reference sequence). CDR3 in amino acids: CASSFRDRGDQDTQYF. CDR3 in DNA: TGTGCCAGCAGCTTCCGGGACAGGGGGGACCAAGATACGCAGTATTTT.

The genes are TRBV27 and TRBJ2-7; 12 positions match TRBD2. V trimming: 3 bases; J trimming: 0 bases; junction bases outside the gene matches: 6. This CDR3 has 17 amino acids. Germline CDR1 reads MNHEY; CDR2 reads SMNVEV (reference sequence). DNA for the CDR3: TGTGCCAGCAGTTTTCTAGCGGGGGGGGCGAGCTCCTACGAGCAGTACTTC. Protein product: CASSFLAGGASSYEQYF.

This chain connects TRBV10-3 to TRBJ2-2, with D possibly called TRBD1 or TRBD2 (6 bases each). Germline CDR1 ENHRY, CDR2 SYGVKD. V gave up 4 bases and J gave up 5 bases, with 35 bases separating them. This CDR3 spans 22 amino acids. CDR3 bases: TGTGCCATCAGTGTCTCCCCCCTTTGGGGGGCTGAAAGAGGAATGAGGACCGGGGAGCTGTTTTTT. Protein sequence: CAISVSPLWGAERGMRTGELFF.

V and J are TRBV2 and TRBJ1-5; 9 bases are shared with TRBD1. Germline values: CDR1 SNHLY, CDR2 FYNNEI. V was clipped by 4 bases and J by 1 base; unmatched bases: 2. This CDR3 has 15 amino acids. The CDR3 reads CASSGTGASNQPQHF. The CDR3 DNA reads as TGTGCCAGCAGTGGGACAGGGGCAAGCAATCAGCCCCAGCATTTT.

V is TRBV7-2 and J is TRBJ2-2; 7 bases agree with TRBD2. The germline V gene encodes CDR1 SGHTA and CDR2 FQGNSA. Trimming took 5 bases from V and 4 from J; bases not matched to a gene: 10. The CDR3 extends over 16 amino acids. CDR3 DNA: TGTGCCAGCAGCCTGTCTAGCGGAGCCTCCACCGGGGAGCTGTTTTTT. Protein: CASSLSSGASTGELFF.

This chain joins TRBV5-1 and TRBJ2-5; unclear D gene. The V gene lost 0 bases and the J gene lost 5 bases, with 8 bases spanning the gap. Germline values: CDR1 SGHRS, CDR2 YFSETQ. This CDR3 region has 13 residues. The CDR3 is CASSLALRETQYF. CDR3 sequence (DNA): TGCGCCAGCAGCTTGGCCCTGAGGGAGACCCAGTACTTC. The full variable domain, rest sourced from reference TRBV5-1 and TRBJ2-5, is KAGVTQTPRYLIKTRGQQVTLSCSPISGHRSVSWYQQTPGQGLQFLFEYFSETQRNKGNFPGRFSGRQFSNSRSEMNVSTLELGDSALYLCASSLALRETQYFGPGTRLLVL.

The chain joins TRBV18 to TRBJ2-7; 12 nucleotides line up with TRBD2. The CDR3 covers 15 residues. Per the germline V gene, CDR1 is KGHSH and CDR2 is LQKENI. Trimming at V came to 5 bases and at J to 4 bases, leaving 6 bases not matched to a gene. The CDR3 loop is CASSSTSGRMYEQYF. The CDR3 bases are TGTGCCAGCTCATCAACTAGCGGGAGGATGTACGAGCAGTACTTC.

The chain has TRBV6-5 and TRBJ2-5; D gene ambiguous. From germline, CDR1 is MNHEY and CDR2 SVGAGI. The CDR3 sequence is 13 residues long. V was trimmed by 6 bases and J by 5 bases, leaving 13 bases between them. The DNA for the CDR3 is TGTGCCAGCAGGAATGCAAGCCTGGAGACCCAGTACTTC. This codes for CASRNASLETQYF.

V is TRBV28 and J is TRBJ2-7; perhaps TRBD1 as D (6 bases). CDR3 length: 12 residues. Germline V CDR1 and CDR2: MDHEN, SYDVKM. Trimming stripped 8 bases from V and 3 bases from J, with 11 bases between. The CDR3 nucleotides are TGTGCCAGCGCCCAACAGGGCTACGAGCAGTACTTC. Its translation: CASAQQGYEQYF.

This chain uses TRBV2 with TRBJ1-2, with 11 bases matching TRBD1. CDR1 is SNHLY and CDR2 is FYNNEI in the germline V gene. The CDR3 contains 13 residues. Trimming at V came to 3 bases and at J to 6 bases, leaving 0 bases not matched to a gene. DNA of the CDR3: TGTGCCAGCAGTGAGGACAGGGGGCATGGCTACACCTTC. This sequence encodes CASSEDRGHGYTF.

This clone showed up just once. The chain combines TRBV28 with TRBJ2-7; no definite D call. The CDR3 totals 13 residues. V dropped 1 base and J dropped 5 bases, with 9 bases sitting between them. CDR1 and CDR2 from the germline V gene are MDHEN and SYDVKM. CDR3 DNA sequence: TGTGCCAGCAGTTTATTGGGTCCGCACGAGCAGTACTTC. Amino acids: CASSLLGPHEQYF.

V usage is TRBV18 and J usage is TRBJ2-5; perhaps D is TRBD1 or TRBD2 (6 bases each). This CDR3 comprises 16 residues. Trimming removed 1 base from V and 5 bases from J, with 17 bases in between. Germline V gene sequence: CDR1 KGHSH, CDR2 LQKENI. The DNA of the CDR3 is TGTGCCAGCTCACCACAGGGGGGCAGCGGTAGTGAGACCCAGTACTTC. The encoded protein is CASSPQGGSGSETQYF.

The CDR3 sequence is CAIRDGSTEAFF. In nucleotides, the CDR3 is TGTGCCATCCGGGACGGAAGCACTGAAGCTTTCTTT. This chain joins TRBV10-3 and TRBJ1-1; a weak D match, TRBD1 (5 bases). This CDR3 contains 12 residues. The V and J ends lost 8 bases and 4 bases respectively, with 11 bases between them. CDR1 and CDR2 (germline): ENHRY, SYGVKD.

The chain employs TRBV2 and TRBJ2-5; no reliable D call. The DNA end is a closer match to TRBJ2-7, so the J assignment may be wrong. Germline CDR1 and CDR2: SNHLY and FYNNEI. The CDR3 covers 14 residues. In DNA, the CDR3 is TGTGCCAGCAGTGATCTTGACGCAAGCTACGAGCAGTACTTC. It specifies CASSDLDASYEQYF.

The V call is TRBV5-1, the J call TRBJ1-3; D remains unclear. This CDR3 is 16 amino acids long. The germline CDR1 and CDR2 sequences are SGHRS and YFSETQ. The V end was cut by 2 bases, the J end by 0 bases, with 12 bases between. Here the CDR3 DNA reads TGCGCCAGCAGCTTTAGCGGGGTGCACTCTGGAAACACCATATATTTT. It codes for CASSFSGVHSGNTIYF. Combining the CDR3 with reference TRBV5-1 and TRBJ1-3 gives the whole variable domain KAGVTQTPRYLIKTRGQQVTLSCSPISGHRSVSWYQQTPGQGLQFLFEYFSETQRNKGNFPGRFSGRQFSNSRSEMNVSTLELGDSALYLCASSFSGVHSGNTIYFGEGSWLTVV.

The J gene is TRBJ1-2, the V gene TRBV18, with D unclear. Germline-derived CDR1 and CDR2 are KGHSH and LQKENI. This CDR3 region has 15 residues. V lost 2 bases and J lost 4, with 14 bases in between. CDR3 region: CASSPVREFSYGYTF. In DNA form, the CDR3 reads TGTGCCAGCTCACCAGTGAGGGAGTTTTCCTATGGCTACACCTTC.

Comments on this clone: At one of its ends the junction is not consistent with the germline gene, which may arise from a read error. The gene calls are TRBV20-1 and TRBJ1-2; D gene unclear. The CDR3 consists of 11 residues. In germline, CDR1 is DFQATT, CDR2 SNEGSKA (reference sequence). CDR3 DNA: TGCAGTGCTAGGGGCTTGGGGTTTTACGCCTTC. Translating it yields CSARGLGFYAF.

The V gene is TRBV28, the J gene TRBJ2-1; 9 nucleotides match TRBD1. Trimming at V came to 4 bases and at J to 8 bases, leaving 12 bases not matched to a gene. This CDR3 has 16 amino acids. Germline lookup yields CDR1 MDHEN and CDR2 SYDVKM. The CDR3 protein is CASSYPRGQGVHEQFF. The CDR3 region has the DNA TGTGCCAGCAGTTACCCCCGGGGACAGGGAGTGCATGAGCAGTTCTTC.

This chain joins TRBV6-1 and TRBJ1-2; 10 nucleotides match TRBD1. This CDR3 has 15 amino acids. With V trimmed by 2 bases and J by 4 bases, 4 bases remained unmatched. Germline V gives CDR1 MNHNS, CDR2 SASEGT. CDR3 coding DNA: TGTGCCAGCAGTGAAACGGGACAGGGGTTCTATGGCTACACCTTC. Translation gives CASSETGQGFYGYTF.